Listed below are T cell receptor beta chains from one sample, sequenced in a study of T cells in Graves' hyperthyroidism and ophthalmopathy. Each CDR3 protein is one row after TCRdb ran MiXCR on the multiplex PCR reads. The sample lists about 400,000 distinct CDR3 sequences, just under 15% occurring once. Input material: blood. The source of these receptors is a woman aged 30 to 39 with Graves' hyperthyroidism. Both conserved end residues are part of each CDR3. D genes are given only for firm matches. Rows may omit the clone size; those that give it use once, few, many or a size class.

J gene,D gene,V gene,clone size,CDR3 DNA,CDR3 protein
TRBJ1-2,TRBD1,TRBV3-1,many,TGTGCCAGCAGCCGATTAAGAAACAGGGGCGACGGCTACACCTTC,CASSRLRNRGDGYTF
TRBJ1-6,.,TRBV12-3/TRBV12-4,few,TGTGCCAGCAGCCCCGGACTGAATAATTCACCCCTCCACTTT,CASSPGLNNSPLHF
TRBJ2-5,.,TRBV4-1,.,TGCGCCAGCAGCCAAGTATCTTCTGGAGAGACCCAGTACTTC,CASSQVSSGETQYF
TRBJ2-2,.,TRBV11-1,many,TGTGCCAGCAGCTTGTTCGCAGCGAACACCGGGGAGCTGTTTTTT,CASSLFAANTGELFF
TRBJ1-2,.,TRBV6-1,.,TGTGCCAGCAGGGACGCGCGGGAATTCGGTGGCTACACCTTC,CASRDAREFGGYTF
TRBJ1-1,.,TRBV19,.,TGTGCCACTCTCCCGCTAGGGAACACTGAAGCTTTCTTT,CATLPLGNTEAFF
TRBJ1-4,TRBD1,TRBV12-3/TRBV12-4,.,TGTGCCAGCAGATACGGGACAGGGGGGAATGAAAAACTGTTTTTT,CASRYGTGGNEKLFF
TRBJ2-1,TRBD1,TRBV10-1,few,TGCGCCAGCAGTGTCACCGGGACAGCACACAATGAGCAGTTCTTC,CASSVTGTAHNEQFF
TRBJ2-1,TRBD1,TRBV15,.,TGTGCCACCAGCGCGGGGACAGGGGGACTCAATGAGCAGTTCTTC,CATSAGTGGLNEQFF
TRBJ2-3,TRBD1,TRBV28,many,TGTGCCAGCAGGGGCCCCGGACAGGGAACAGATACGCAGTATTTT,CASRGPGQGTDTQYF
TRBJ2-3,.,TRBV10-2,.,TGCGCCACAAGTCACGCGGATACGCAGTATTTT,CATSHADTQYF
TRBJ1-5,.,TRBV6-1,.,TGTGCCAGCAGTGAAGCGCCGGGGGGGGCCGGTCAGCCCCAGCATTTT,CASSEAPGGAGQPQHF
TRBJ1-3,.,TRBV28,.,TGTGCCAGTGGGGAGGTCTCTGGAAACACCATATATTTT,CASGEVSGNTIYF
TRBJ2-1,.,TRBV28,few,TGTGCCAGCACCCCTTTGGGGAGCTCCTACAATGAGCAGTTCTTC,CASTPLGSSYNEQFF
TRBJ1-3,TRBD1,TRBV3-1,many,TGTGCCAGCAGCAACGGACAGGCCTCTGGAAACACCATATATTTT,CASSNGQASGNTIYF
TRBJ1-1,.,TRBV12-3/TRBV12-4,many,TGTGCCAGCATTCGGTCGTGGGCCACCATCCGAGGTGAAGCTTTCTTT,CASIRSWATIRGEAFF
TRBJ2-1,TRBD2,TRBV6-1,few,TGTGCCAGCAGTACAAGCGGGAGGGCCGGTAATGAGCAGTTCTTC,CASSTSGRAGNEQFF
TRBJ2-1,TRBD2,TRBV9,few,TGTGCCAGCGACCCGGGACTAACTAATGAGCAGTTCTTC,CASDPGLTNEQFF
TRBJ2-3,TRBD2,TRBV5-4,.,TGTGCCAGCAGCTCGGGTAGCGGGAGCCTCACAGATACGCAGTATTTT,CASSSGSGSLTDTQYF
TRBJ2-1,.,TRBV3-1,many,TGTGCCAGCAGCCCAGGGCCGGGATCGGTCAATGAGCAGTTCTTC,CASSPGPGSVNEQFF
TRBJ2-4,TRBD2,TRBV28,few,TGTGCCAGCAGTTTGGGTAGCGGGAGGGCGCTAGCCAAAAACATTCAGTACTTC,CASSLGSGRALAKNIQYF
TRBJ2-3,.,TRBV7-9,many,TGTGCCAGCACCACCACATCCGTCTTTGCGGCAGATACGCAGTATTTT,CASTTTSVFAADTQYF
TRBJ2-3,.,TRBV19,few,TGTGCCAGTAGTAGTAACAGGGAATTGGATACGCAGTATTTT,CASSSNRELDTQYF
TRBJ2-7,.,TRBV28,few,TGTGCCAGCAGTTTAGTGCTTCCGCGATACGAGCAGTACTTC,CASSLVLPRYEQYF
TRBJ2-3,.,TRBV24-1,.,TGTGCCACCGAGGGTGGGAGCACAGATACGCAGTATTTT,CATEGGSTDTQYF
TRBJ2-3,.,TRBV27,many,TGTGCCAGCACCAACGGGCGGAGCACAGATACGCAGTATTTT,CASTNGRSTDTQYF
TRBJ1-5,TRBD1,TRBV19,.,TGTGCCAGTTCGCTTTCTCCGGGACAGATCAATCAGCCCCAGCATTTT,CASSLSPGQINQPQHF
TRBJ1-6,.,TRBV6-1,few,TGTGCCAGCAGCCCCCGGGACCACTATAATTCACCCCTCCACTTT,CASSPRDHYNSPLHF
TRBJ2-7,.,TRBV10-2,.,TGCGCCAGCAGTGACGGCTACGGGCAGTACTTC,CASSDGYGQYF
TRBJ1-5,.,TRBV7-9,.,TGTGCCAGCAGCTCCGTGTCGTCCGGGGCGCATCAGCCCCAGCATTTT,CASSSVSSGAHQPQHF
TRBJ2-5,.,TRBV7-2,many,TGTGCCAGCAGCTTAGTGGGGGGCAGTGTCCAAGAGACCCAGTACTTC,CASSLVGGSVQETQYF
TRBJ2-3,TRBD2,TRBV30,many,TGTGCCTGGAGCCCAAAAACTAGCGGGAGTACGGATACGCAGTATTTT,CAWSPKTSGSTDTQYF